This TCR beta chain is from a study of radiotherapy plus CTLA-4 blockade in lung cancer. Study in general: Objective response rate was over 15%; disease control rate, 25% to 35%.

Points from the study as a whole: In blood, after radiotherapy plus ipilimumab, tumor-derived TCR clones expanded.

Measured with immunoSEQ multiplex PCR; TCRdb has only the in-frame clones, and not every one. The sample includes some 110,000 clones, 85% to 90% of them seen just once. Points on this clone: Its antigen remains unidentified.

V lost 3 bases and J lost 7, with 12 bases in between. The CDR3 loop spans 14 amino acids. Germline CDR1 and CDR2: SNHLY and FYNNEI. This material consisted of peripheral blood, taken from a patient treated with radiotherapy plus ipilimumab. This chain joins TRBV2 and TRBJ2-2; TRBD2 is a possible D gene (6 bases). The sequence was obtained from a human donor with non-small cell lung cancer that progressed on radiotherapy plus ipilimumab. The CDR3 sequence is CASSDRGWGGELFF. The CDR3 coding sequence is TGTGCCAGCAGTGATCGGGGGTGGGGCGGGGAGCTGTTTTTT.